The 17 T cell receptor beta chains below were found in one sample sequenced in a study of blood T cell repertoires in COVID-19. Clones were read by immunoSEQ multiplex PCR, and TCRdb kept only the in-frame ones, dropping some. The sample yields about 200,000 clones, about 86% seen once. Sequences were obtained from peripheral blood. All receptors derive from a man between 18 and 35 years old with active or convalescent COVID-19.

The V and J genes are TRBV28 and TRBJ2-3; 14 nucleotides agree with TRBD2. From germline, CDR1 is MDHEN and CDR2 SYDVKM. This CDR3 region has 16 residues. The junction had 15 bases not matched to a gene; V was cut back by 5 bases and J by 14 bases. DNA for the CDR3: TGTGCCAGCAGTGGATCCGGGACTAGCGGGAGTCTTCGCAGGTATTTT. Translating it yields CASSGSGTSGSLRRYF.

This clone was seen only once. The chain has TRBV3-1 (or the pseudogene TRBV3-2) and TRBJ2-1; D uncertain. Between the trimmed V and J ends, which lost 1 base and 10 bases, there was a span of 5 bases. Germline CDR1 reads LGHDT; CDR2 reads YNNKEL (reference sequence). The CDR3 has 11 amino acids. CDR3 sequence reads: CASSQAAEQFF. The CDR3 DNA follows: TGTGCCAGCAGCCAAGCAGCGGAGCAGTTCTTC.

The chain uses TRBV27 and TRBJ1-5, with D possibly TRBD1 on 6 matching bases. Trimming removed 0 bases at V and 5 bases at J, with 8 bases between. Germline lookup yields CDR1 MNHEY and CDR2 SMNVEV (reference sequence). This CDR3 has 14 residues. This CDR3 reads CASSLSQGHQPQHF. DNA for the CDR3: TGTGCCAGCAGTTTATCCCAGGGGCATCAGCCCCAGCATTTT.

The V gene is TRBV2, the J gene TRBJ1-1, with TRBD1 as a possible D gene (5 bases). CDR1 and CDR2 (germline): SNHLY, FYNNEI. Trimming removed 5 bases at V and 9 bases at J, with 10 bases between. CDR3 length equals 11 residues. The CDR3 loop reads CASSIDRKAFF. As DNA, the CDR3 is TGTGCCAGCAGTATAGACAGAAAAGCTTTCTTT.

V usage is TRBV5-8 and J usage is TRBJ2-7, with TRBD1 matching over 8 bases. In germline, CDR1 is SGHTS, CDR2 YDEGEE. This CDR3 is 14 amino acids long. The J segment lost 2 bases and the V segment lost 1 base, leaving 2 bases of the junction unmatched. In DNA form, the CDR3 reads TGTGCCAGCAGCTTGTCCAGGGGGCCCTACGAGCAGTACTTC. Translating gives CASSLSRGPYEQYF.

This chain links TRBV3-1 (or the pseudogene TRBV3-2) with TRBJ1-6, with TRBD1 identical over 7 bases. The CDR3 covers 15 residues. Germline CDR1 and CDR2: LGHDT and YNNKEL (reference sequence). The junction had 6 bases not matched to a gene; V was cut back by 4 bases and J by 6 bases. CDR3 coding DNA: TGTGCCAGCAGCCCGAGACAGGGCCCTAATTCACCCCTCCACTTT. Its protein is CASSPRQGPNSPLHF.

The chain uses TRBV6-5 and TRBJ1-1, with 8 bases identical to TRBD1. With 6 bases clipped from V and 5 bases from J, the junction kept 8 bases outside the gene matches. Germline V gives CDR1 MNHEY, CDR2 SVGAGI. The CDR3 consists of 14 residues. The CDR3 protein is CASRRQGQRTEAFF. The CDR3 DNA reads TGTGCCAGCAGGCGACAGGGGCAACGAACTGAAGCTTTCTTT.

This chain joins TRBV6-6 and TRBJ2-7; D may be TRBD2 (8 bases). V gave up 8 bases and J gave up 9 bases, with 23 bases separating them. This CDR3 spans 14 amino acids. The germline V gene encodes CDR1 MNHNY and CDR2 SVGAGI (reference sequence). The CDR3, as DNA: TGTGCCAGCCGGGGGGGACAGTCCCGAATGGGGCAGTACTTC. Translation gives CASRGGQSRMGQYF.

The V gene is TRBV11-2, the J gene TRBJ1-4; weak D call: TRBD1 (5 bases). V was trimmed by 0 bases and J by 11 bases, leaving 7 bases between them. The CDR3 extends over 12 amino acids. Germline V gene lookup returns CDR1 SGHAT and CDR2 FQNNGV. The CDR3 sequence is CASSLDRGKLFF. In DNA, the CDR3 is TGTGCCAGCAGCTTAGATCGGGGGAAACTGTTTTTT.

The V gene is TRBV19, the J gene TRBJ1-5; unclear D gene. This CDR3 spans 15 amino acids. Deletions cut 3 bases from V and 2 bases from J, with 11 bases between. Germline values: CDR1 LNHDA, CDR2 SQIVND (reference sequence). The CDR3 reads CASSIFEAGNQPQHF. In nucleotides, the CDR3 is TGTGCCAGTAGTATCTTCGAGGCGGGCAATCAGCCCCAGCATTTT.

This CDR3 is CASSEGGGNTIYF. The CDR3, as DNA: TGTGCCAGCAGCGAGGGCGGAGGAAACACCATATATTTT. This chain connects TRBV6-5 to TRBJ1-3; D is ambiguous. Germline CDR1 MNHEY, CDR2 SVGAGI. This CDR3 region has 13 residues. Trimming cost V 6 bases and J 4 bases, with 10 bases left between them.

The chain joins TRBV27 to TRBJ1-6, with a weak D call TRBD1 (5 bases). The CDR3 contains 14 residues. The germline V gene encodes CDR1 MNHEY and CDR2 SMNVEV (reference sequence). With 3 bases removed from V and 9 bases from J, the gap between germline ends came to 12 bases. In nucleotides, the CDR3 is TGTGCCAGCAGTTTTACCCAGGGTCGTTCACCCCTCCACTTT. Its translation: CASSFTQGRSPLHF.

The chain uses TRBV7-8 and TRBJ1-5, with D uncertain. Trimming cost V 1 base and J 4 bases, with 17 bases left between them. CDR3 length equals 17 residues. Germline assignment: CDR1 SGHVS and CDR2 FQNEAQ. The DNA of the CDR3 is TGTGCCAGCAGCTTAGGACCGGGGTTTGGGATAAATCAGCCCCAGCATTTT. Encoded protein: CASSLGPGFGINQPQHF.

This chain links TRBV29-1 with TRBJ2-7; D perhaps matches TRBD2 (6 bases). This CDR3 is built from 12 residues. V lost 6 bases and J lost 6, with 15 bases in between. Germline V gives CDR1 SQVTM, CDR2 ANQGSEA. In DNA, the CDR3 is TGCAGCGTGCAGGAGGGTAGTCCCGAGCAGTACTTC. As protein: CSVQEGSPEQYF.

V usage is TRBV6-6 and J usage is TRBJ2-3; TRBD1 agrees at 10 bases. V shed 6 bases, J shed 4 bases, and the junction held 1 base outside the gene matches. CDR1 is MNHNY and CDR2 is SVGAGI in the germline V gene (reference sequence). The CDR3 is 13 residues long. DNA for the CDR3: TGTGCCAGCAGGACAGGGGGCGCAGATACGCAGTATTTT. As protein: CASRTGGADTQYF.

The chain links TRBV4-1 to TRBJ2-2, with a weak D call TRBD2 (5 bases). This CDR3 has 17 residues. Germline V gives CDR1 MGHRA, CDR2 YSYEKL. The V and J ends lost 4 bases and 5 bases respectively, with 20 bases between them. The DNA for the CDR3 is TGCGCCAGCAGCCTCGGACTCCATATGGAGAGGACCGGGGAGCTGTTTTTT. It specifies CASSLGLHMERTGELFF.

This rearrangement joins TRBV5-1 to TRBJ1-5, with D possibly TRBD1 on 5 matching bases. The V and J ends lost 1 base and 0 bases respectively, with 8 bases between them. The V gene's germline CDR1 is SGHRS and CDR2 YFSETQ. The CDR3 sequence is 15 residues long. CDR3 coding DNA: TGCGCCAGCAGCTTGTCGGGGGATAGCAATCAGCCCCAGCATTTT. Amino acid sequence: CASSLSGDSNQPQHF. Using reference TRBV5-1 and TRBJ1-5 for the parts outside the CDR3, the full variable domain is KAGVTQTPRYLIKTRGQQVTLSCSPISGHRSVSWYQQTPGQGLQFLFEYFSETQRNKGNFPGRFSGRQFSNSRSEMNVSTLELGDSALYLCASSLSGDSNQPQHFGDGTRLSIL.